The rows below give T cell receptor beta chains drawn from one sample of a study of blood T cell repertoires in COVID-19. The data were produced by immunoSEQ multiplex PCR, yet TCRdb's version contains in-frame clones alone and is incomplete. The sample includes about 160,000 clones, 81% of them seen just once. The specimen sequenced was PBMCs or T cells enriched from blood (not recorded which). The receptors shown here come from a woman in her thirties or forties with acute COVID-19. Both conserved end residues are trimmed from each CDR3. A D gene is named only where the DNA matches it firmly.

D | J | length | V | CDR3
- | TRBJ1-1 | 12 | TRBV7-9 | ASSFKGGSTEAF
- | TRBJ1-2 | 14 | TRBV7-9 | ASSLNMGAQIYGYT
TRBD1 | TRBJ2-7 | 14 | TRBV7-9 | ASSYAGTGGRYEQY
- | TRBJ2-1 | 12 | TRBV7-2 | ASSGPGRGNEQF
- | TRBJ1-2 | 11 | TRBV7-9 | ASSGTANYGYT
- | TRBJ1-1 | 10 | TRBV5-8 | ASSARLSEAF
- | TRBJ1-2 | 13 | TRBV5-1 | ASSLAPGAGGGYT
- | TRBJ2-7 | 12 | TRBV10-3 | AIMRDLVSYEQY
- | TRBJ2-1 | 15 | TRBV11-3 | ASSRTPTRATYNEQF
- | TRBJ2-5 | 12 | TRBV10-3 | ATSYSAFGETQY
- | TRBJ2-5 | 13 | TRBV4-1 | ASSQGGSSFETQY
- | TRBJ1-5 | 14 | TRBV12-5 | ASGLATRDGGQPQH
TRBD1 | TRBJ2-7 | 13 | TRBV18 | ASSPGQGKTYEQY
- | TRBJ2-7 | 12 | TRBV5-1 | ASSLRGLGDEQY
- | TRBJ2-7 | 11 | TRBV27 | ASSLVSGFEQY
TRBD2 | TRBJ2-1 | 18 | TRBV4-2 | ASSRESRTSGGDYYNEQF
TRBD2 | TRBJ2-1 | 13 | TRBV19 | ASSIVGGTGNEQF
- | TRBJ2-4 | 10 | TRBV29-1 | SAGEGGNIQY
- | TRBJ2-3 | 14 | TRBV21-1 | ASRPTSETSTDTQY
- | TRBJ1-3 | 12 | TRBV6-1 | ASSEGGSGNTIY
- | TRBJ2-7 | 13 | TRBV7-9 | ASSLGDTSSYEQY
- | TRBJ2-5 | 9 | TRBV2 | ASSKRETQY